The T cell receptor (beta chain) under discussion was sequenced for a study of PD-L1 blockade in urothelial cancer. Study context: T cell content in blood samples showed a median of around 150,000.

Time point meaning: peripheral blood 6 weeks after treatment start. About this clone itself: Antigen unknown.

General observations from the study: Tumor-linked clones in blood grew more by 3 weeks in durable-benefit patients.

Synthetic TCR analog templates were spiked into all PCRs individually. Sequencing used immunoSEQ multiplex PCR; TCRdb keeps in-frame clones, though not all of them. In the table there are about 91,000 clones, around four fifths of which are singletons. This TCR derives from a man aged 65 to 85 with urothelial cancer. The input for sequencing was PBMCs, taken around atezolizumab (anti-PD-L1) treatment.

The chain's CDR3 is CASSSTYSSYEQYF. The CDR3 bases are TGTGCCAGTAGTAGTACCTACAGTTCCTACGAGCAGTACTTC. J is TRBJ2-7 and V is TRBV19; D is undetermined. Looked up from germline, CDR1 is LNHDA and CDR2 is SQIVND (reference sequence). V dropped 4 bases and J dropped 1 base, with 11 bases sitting between them. The CDR3 is 14 amino acids. The variable domain in full, completed from reference TRBV19 and TRBJ2-7, reads DGGITQSPKYLFRKEGQNVTLSCEQNLNHDAMYWYRQDPGQGLRLIYYSQIVNDFQKGDIAEGYSVSREKKESFPLTVTSAQKNPTAFYLCASSSTYSSYEQYFGPGTRLTVT.